This TCR beta chain is from a study of blood T cell repertoires in COVID-19. The germline V gene has CDR1 LNHNV and CDR2 YYDKDF (reference sequence). V lost 5 bases and J 9 bases, leaving 16 bases between the germline ends. The CDR3 is 13 residues long. How the authors handled the data: Cell counts per sample came from amplifying reference gene primers. Some clones are missing from TCRdb's copy, which holds only in-frame ones; the method was immunoSEQ multiplex PCR. The V and J calls and clone size come from that table; D and trimming were worked out from the DNA. The sample yields around 250,000 clones, 70% to 90% seen once.

The TCR originated in a young woman with active or convalescent COVID-19. The chain recombines TRBV15 with TRBJ1-1; D is unclear. The specimen sequenced was peripheral blood. CDR3 loop: CATSFEQTEQAFF. The CDR3 DNA sequence: TGTGCCACCAGCTTCGAACAGACCGAACAAGCTTTCTTT.